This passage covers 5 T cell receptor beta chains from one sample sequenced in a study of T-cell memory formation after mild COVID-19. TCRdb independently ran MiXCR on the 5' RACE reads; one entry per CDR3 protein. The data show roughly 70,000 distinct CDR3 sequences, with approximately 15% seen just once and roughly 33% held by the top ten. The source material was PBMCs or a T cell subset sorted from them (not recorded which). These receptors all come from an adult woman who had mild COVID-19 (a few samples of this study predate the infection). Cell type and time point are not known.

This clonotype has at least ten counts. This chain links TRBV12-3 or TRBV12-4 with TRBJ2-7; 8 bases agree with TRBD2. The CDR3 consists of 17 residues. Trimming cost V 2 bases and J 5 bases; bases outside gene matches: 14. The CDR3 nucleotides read TGTGCCAGCAGTTTAACCTACCCGGGGGGGGACGGCCACGAGCAGTACTTC. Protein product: CASSLTYPGGDGHEQYF.

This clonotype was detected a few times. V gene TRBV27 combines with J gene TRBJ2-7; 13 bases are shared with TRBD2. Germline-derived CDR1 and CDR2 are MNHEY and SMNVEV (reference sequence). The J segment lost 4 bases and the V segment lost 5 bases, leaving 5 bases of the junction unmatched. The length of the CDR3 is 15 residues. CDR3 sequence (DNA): TGTGCCAGCAGTCAGGAGGGACTAGCGGGATACGAGCAGTACTTC. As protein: CASSQEGLAGYEQYF.

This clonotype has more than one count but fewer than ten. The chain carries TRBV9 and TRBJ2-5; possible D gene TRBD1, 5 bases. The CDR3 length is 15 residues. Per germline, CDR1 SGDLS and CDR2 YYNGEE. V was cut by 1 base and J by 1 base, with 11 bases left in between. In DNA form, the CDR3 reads TGTGCCAGCAGCGTAAAAGGGGTTCTCCAAGAGACCCAGTACTTC. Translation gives CASSVKGVLQETQYF.

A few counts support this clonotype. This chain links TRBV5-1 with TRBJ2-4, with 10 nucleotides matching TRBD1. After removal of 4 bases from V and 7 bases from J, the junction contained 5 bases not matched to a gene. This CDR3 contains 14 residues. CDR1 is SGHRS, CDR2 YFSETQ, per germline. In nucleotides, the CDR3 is TGCGCCAGCAGCCCCGGGACAGGGGAGAACATTCAGTACTTC. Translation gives CASSPGTGENIQYF.

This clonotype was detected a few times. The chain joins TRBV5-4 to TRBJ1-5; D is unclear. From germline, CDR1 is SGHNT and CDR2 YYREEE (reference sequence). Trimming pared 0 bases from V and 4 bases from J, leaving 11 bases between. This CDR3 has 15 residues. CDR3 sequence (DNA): TGTGCCAGCAGCTTGGATCCCGAGCCTAATCAGCCCCAGCATTTT. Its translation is CASSLDPEPNQPQHF.